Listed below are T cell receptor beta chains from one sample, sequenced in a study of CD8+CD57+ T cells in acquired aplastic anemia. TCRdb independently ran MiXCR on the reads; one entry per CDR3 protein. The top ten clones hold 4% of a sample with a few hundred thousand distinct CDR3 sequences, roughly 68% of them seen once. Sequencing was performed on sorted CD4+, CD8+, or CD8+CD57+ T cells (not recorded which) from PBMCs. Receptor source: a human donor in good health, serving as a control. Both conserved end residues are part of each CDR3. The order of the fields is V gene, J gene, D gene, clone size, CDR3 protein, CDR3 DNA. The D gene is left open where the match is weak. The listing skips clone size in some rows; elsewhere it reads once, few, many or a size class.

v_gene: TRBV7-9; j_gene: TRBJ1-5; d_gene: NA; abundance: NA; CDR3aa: CASSLEGTNQPQHF; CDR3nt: TGTGCCAGCAGCTTAGAGGGGACAAATCAGCCCCAGCATTTT
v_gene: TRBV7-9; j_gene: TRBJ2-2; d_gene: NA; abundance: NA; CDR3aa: CASAPRGENSPLHFF; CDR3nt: TGTGCCAGCGCACCCAGGGGTGAGAATTCACCCCTCCACTTTTTT
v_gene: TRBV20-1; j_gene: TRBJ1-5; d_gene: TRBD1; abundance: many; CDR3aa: CSAPRQGSSLNQPQHF; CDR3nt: TGCAGTGCGCCACGACAGGGAAGCAGCTTAAATCAGCCCCAGCATTTT
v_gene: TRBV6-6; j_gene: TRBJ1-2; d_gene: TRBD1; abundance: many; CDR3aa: CASLSGTGAGYTF; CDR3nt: TGTGCCAGCCTCTCCGGGACAGGGGCCGGCTACACCTTC
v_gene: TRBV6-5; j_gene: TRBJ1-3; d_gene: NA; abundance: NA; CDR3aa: CASSYYAGLTGNTIYF; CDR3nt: TGTGCCAGCAGTTACTACGCGGGGTTGACTGGAAACACCATATATTTT
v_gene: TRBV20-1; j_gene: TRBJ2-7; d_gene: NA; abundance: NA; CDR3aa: CSASPAGLYEQYF; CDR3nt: TGCAGTGCCTCCCCGGCGGGGCTCTACGAGCAGTACTTC
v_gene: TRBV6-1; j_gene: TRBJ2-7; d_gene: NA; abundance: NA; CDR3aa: CASSRSGNHEQYF; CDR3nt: TGTGCCAGCAGTCGGTCGGGGAACCACGAGCAGTACTTC
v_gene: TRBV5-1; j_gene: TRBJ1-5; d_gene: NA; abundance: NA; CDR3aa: CASSYGDQPQHF; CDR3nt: TGCGCCAGCAGCTACGGAGATCAGCCCCAGCATTTT
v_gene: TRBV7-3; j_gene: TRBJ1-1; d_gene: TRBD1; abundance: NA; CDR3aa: CASSLNRPQGPTYF; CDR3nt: TGTGCCAGCAGCTTAAATCGTCCACAGGGGCCGACGTACTTT
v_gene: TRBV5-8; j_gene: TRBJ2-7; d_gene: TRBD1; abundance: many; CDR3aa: CASSSGQGASYEQYF; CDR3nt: TGTGCCAGCAGCTCTGGACAGGGGGCCTCCTACGAGCAGTACTTC
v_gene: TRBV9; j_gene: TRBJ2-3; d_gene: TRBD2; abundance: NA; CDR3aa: CASSVSPGTSGTDTQYF; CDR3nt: TGTGCCAGCAGCGTATCCCCAGGGACTAGCGGCACAGATACGCAGTATTTT
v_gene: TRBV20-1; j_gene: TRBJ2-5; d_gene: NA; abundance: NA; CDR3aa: CSARQNPEAETQYF; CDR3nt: TGCAGTGCCCGACAGAACCCTGAAGCTGAGACCCAGTACTTC
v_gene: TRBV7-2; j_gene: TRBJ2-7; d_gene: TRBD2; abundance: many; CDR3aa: CASSLLSGGTSYEQYF; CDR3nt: TGTGCCAGCAGCCTTCTGAGCGGGGGGACTTCCTACGAGCAGTACTTC
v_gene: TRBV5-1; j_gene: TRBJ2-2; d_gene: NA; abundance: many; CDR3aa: CASSLGYTGELFF; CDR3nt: TGCGCCAGCAGCTTGGGTTACACCGGGGAGCTGTTTTTT
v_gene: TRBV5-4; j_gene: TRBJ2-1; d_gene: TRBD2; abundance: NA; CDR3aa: CASSLSIGSARRLADSYNEQFF; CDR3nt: TGTGCCAGCAGCTTGTCCATCGGCAGTGCTAGGCGACTAGCGGACTCCTACAATGAGCAGTTCTTC
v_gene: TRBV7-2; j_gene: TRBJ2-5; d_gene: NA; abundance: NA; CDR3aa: CASSLGPGPQYF; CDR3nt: TGTGCCAGCAGCTTGGGTCCGGGGCCCCAGTACTTC
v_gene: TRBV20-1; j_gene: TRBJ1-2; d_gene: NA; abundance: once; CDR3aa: CSARDVQANYGYTF; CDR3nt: TGCAGTGCTAGAGATGTCCAGGCTAACTATGGCTACACCTTC
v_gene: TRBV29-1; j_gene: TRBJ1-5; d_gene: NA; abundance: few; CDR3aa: CSVVPGGRDQPQHF; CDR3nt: TGCAGCGTTGTTCCCGGGGGCCGAGATCAGCCCCAGCATTTT
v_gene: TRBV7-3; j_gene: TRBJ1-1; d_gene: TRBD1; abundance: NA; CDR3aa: CASSETGAADTEAFF; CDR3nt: TGTGCCAGCAGCGAGACAGGGGCGGCAGACACGGAAGCTTTCTTT
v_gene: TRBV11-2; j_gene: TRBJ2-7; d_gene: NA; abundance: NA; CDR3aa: CASSLGSISSYEQYF; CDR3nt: TGTGCCAGCAGCTTAGGGTCTATCAGTTCCTACGAGCAGTACTTC
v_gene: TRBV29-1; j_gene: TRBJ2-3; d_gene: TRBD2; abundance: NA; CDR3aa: CSVSSGGAVDTQYF; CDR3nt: TGCAGCGTTTCTAGCGGGGGGGCCGTAGATACGCAGTATTTT
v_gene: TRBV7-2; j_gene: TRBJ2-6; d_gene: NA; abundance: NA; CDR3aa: CASSLVGGRDEQLTF; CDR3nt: TGTGCCAGCAGCTTAGTCGGGGGGCGCGATGAGCAGTTGACTTTC